Listed below are T cell receptor beta chains from one sample, sequenced in a study of CD8 T cells in Susac syndrome. Each CDR3 protein gets one entry after TCRdb re-called the immunoSEQ multiplex PCR reads with MiXCR. The profile shows over 350,000 distinct CDR3 sequences, approximately 89% of them singletons. Input material: CD8+ T cells from PBMCs. The receptors were sampled from a human donor with multiple sclerosis. CDR3s include the opening cysteine and the closing phenylalanine or tryptophan. A D gene is named only where the DNA matches it firmly. Not all rows give a size; the values are once, few, many and, for expanded clones, a class.

J,V,size,D,CDR3,DNA
TRBJ1-5,TRBV27,.,TRBD1,CASSLLAGTGANQPQHF,TGTGCCAGCAGTTTATTAGCCGGGACAGGGGCAAATCAGCCCCAGCATTTT
TRBJ2-1,TRBV19,.,TRBD2,CASSGLAGVNNEQFF,TGTGCCAGTAGTGGCCTAGCGGGAGTAAATAATGAGCAGTTCTTC
TRBJ2-1,TRBV14,.,.,CASSPLYTGRDTYNEQFF,TGTGCCAGCAGCCCCCTTTATACTGGGCGGGATACCTACAATGAGCAGTTCTTC
TRBJ2-1,TRBV29-1,.,TRBD1,CSPWTGGNEQFF,TGCAGCCCTTGGACAGGGGGCAATGAGCAGTTCTTC
TRBJ1-5,TRBV20-1,.,.,CSARLGGENQPQHF,TGCAGTGCTAGATTAGGGGGGGAAAATCAGCCCCAGCATTTT
TRBJ2-7,TRBV27,.,.,CASTLGDEQYF,TGTGCCAGCACCTTGGGAGACGAGCAGTACTTC
TRBJ2-7,TRBV27,.,TRBD2,CASSFRAGGPVEQYF,TGTGCCAGCAGTTTCCGGGCGGGAGGGCCTGTCGAGCAGTACTTC
TRBJ1-1,TRBV3-1,.,.,CASSPFRDNTEAFF,TGTGCCAGCAGTCCGTTTAGGGACAACACTGAAGCTTTCTTT
TRBJ2-3,TRBV9,once,.,CASSVEGGPSTDTQYF,TGTGCCAGCAGCGTAGAAGGCGGACCTAGCACAGATACGCAGTATTTT
TRBJ2-7,TRBV30,.,TRBD2,CAWSSGGAAHEQYF,TGTGCCTGGAGTAGCGGGGGGGCGGCCCACGAGCAGTACTTC
TRBJ2-7,TRBV20-1,.,.,CSARNGRNPLYEQYF,TGCAGTGCTAGGAATGGGCGGAATCCCCTCTACGAGCAGTACTTC
TRBJ1-3,TRBV29-1,.,.,CSVSTGNSGNTIYF,TGCAGCGTATCGACAGGAAACTCTGGAAACACCATATATTTT
TRBJ1-2,TRBV9,few,.,CASSVALGGDYGYTF,TGTGCCAGCAGCGTAGCTCTGGGGGGGGACTATGGCTACACCTTC
TRBJ2-5,TRBV6-5,.,.,CASSYGLSQETQYF,TGTGCCAGCAGTTACGGACTGAGTCAAGAGACCCAGTACTTC
TRBJ2-1,TRBV5-6,once,.,CASSFGDSSYNEQFF,TGTGCCAGCAGCTTCGGGGATAGCTCCTACAATGAGCAGTTCTTC
TRBJ2-3,TRBV2,.,.,CASPEGSTDTQYF,TGTGCCAGCCCGGAAGGCAGCACAGATACGCAGTATTTT
TRBJ2-3,TRBV9,once,.,CASSVGGVTDTQYF,TGTGCCAGCAGCGTAGGAGGGGTGACAGATACGCAGTATTTT
TRBJ2-1,TRBV6-5,once,.,CASSYSLDGQKGHNEQFF,TGTGCCAGCAGTTACTCCTTGGACGGTCAAAAGGGTCACAATGAGCAGTTCTTC
TRBJ2-3,TRBV6-5,.,TRBD2,CASSPMTSGSDTQYF,TGTGCCAGCAGCCCTATGACTAGCGGGAGTGATACGCAGTATTTT
TRBJ2-3,TRBV27,once,.,CASSYGVLSSTDTQYF,TGTGCCAGCAGTTATGGGGTGCTTTCTAGCACAGATACGCAGTATTTT
TRBJ2-7,TRBV5-5,few,.,CASSPGPGHYEQYF,TGTGCCAGCAGCCCGGGACCGGGACACTACGAGCAGTACTTC
TRBJ2-2,TRBV28,.,TRBD2,CASSPPGTSGRGDLGELFF,TGTGCCAGCAGTCCGCCCGGGACTAGCGGGAGGGGGGACTTGGGGGAGCTGTTTTTT
TRBJ2-1,TRBV29-1,.,.,CSVAGLDEQFF,TGCAGCGTTGCCGGGTTGGATGAGCAGTTCTTC
TRBJ2-2,TRBV27,.,.,CASSLGLGGTGELFF,TGTGCCAGCAGTTTGGGGCTTGGAGGGACCGGGGAGCTGTTTTTT
TRBJ1-1,TRBV20-1,.,.,CSASPGLDTEAFF,TGCAGTGCTAGCCCCGGCCTGGACACTGAAGCTTTCTTT
TRBJ1-1,TRBV23-1,.,.,CASSHPVVEVGHTEAFF,TGCGCCAGCAGTCATCCCGTCGTGGAGGTCGGTCACACTGAAGCTTTCTTT
TRBJ2-1,TRBV4-2,.,.,CASSLLTGDEQFF,TGTGCCAGCAGCCTTTTAACGGGCGATGAGCAGTTCTTC
TRBJ1-1,TRBV6-5,few,.,CASSSGEGYTEAFF,TGTGCCAGCAGTTCCGGGGAGGGGTACACTGAAGCTTTCTTT
TRBJ1-2,TRBV27,.,.,CASSLTAGTANYGYTF,TGTGCCAGCAGCCTAACGGCCGGTACGGCCAACTATGGCTACACCTTC
TRBJ2-7,TRBV5-1,.,TRBD1,CASSGGQGGDYEQYF,TGCGCCAGCAGCGGGGGACAGGGAGGGGACTACGAGCAGTACTTC
TRBJ2-5,TRBV12-3/TRBV12-4,.,TRBD1,CASSLLRQGARETQYF,TGTGCCAGCAGTTTACTCCGACAGGGGGCCAGGGAGACCCAGTACTTC
TRBJ1-2,TRBV5-1,.,.,CASSGVDYGYTF,TGCGCCAGCTCGGGGGTTGACTATGGCTACACCTTC
TRBJ2-7,TRBV5-5,.,TRBD1,CASSRGQGEYEQYF,TGTGCCAGCAGCAGGGGACAGGGGGAATACGAGCAGTACTTC
TRBJ1-2,TRBV7-9,.,.,CASSLATDYNYGYTF,TGTGCCAGCAGCTTAGCGACGGATTATAACTATGGCTACACCTTC
TRBJ2-7,TRBV10-3,few,TRBD1,CAMGTAYEQYF,TGTGCCATGGGGACAGCCTACGAGCAGTACTTC
TRBJ1-1,TRBV12-3/TRBV12-4,.,.,CASSSFTEAFF,TGTGCCAGCAGTTCTTTCACTGAAGCTTTCTTT
TRBJ2-1,TRBV6-5,.,.,CASSYGVGRYNEQFF,TGTGCCAGCAGTTACGGCGTGGGGCGTTACAATGAGCAGTTCTTC
TRBJ2-3,TRBV2,.,TRBD2,CASTGTMSPDTQYF,TGTGCCAGCACGGGGACTATGTCCCCAGATACGCAGTATTTT
TRBJ1-2,TRBV2,.,.,CASRATDLYHGYTF,TGTGCCAGCAGGGCGACAGATCTTTACCATGGCTACACCTTC
TRBJ2-1,TRBV20-1,.,TRBD2,CSARGTSGYNEQFF,TGCAGTGCTAGAGGGACTAGCGGTTACAATGAGCAGTTCTTC
TRBJ1-2,TRBV28,few,.,CASSSYGFRDGYTF,TGTGCCAGCAGTTCATACGGTTTTAGGGATGGCTACACCTTC
TRBJ2-1,TRBV14,.,.,CASSQAAQANNEQFF,TGTGCCAGCAGCCAAGCGGCACAGGCGAACAATGAGCAGTTCTTC
TRBJ2-3,TRBV6-5,.,.,CASRSSGGFTDTQYF,TGTGCCAGCAGATCATCGGGGGGCTTTACAGATACGCAGTATTTT
TRBJ1-1,TRBV5-8,.,.,CASSWTDSNTEAFF,TGTGCCAGCAGCTGGACAGATTCTAACACTGAAGCTTTCTTT
TRBJ2-3,TRBV20-1,.,.,CSAREEEDWGTDTQYF,TGCAGTGCTAGAGAAGAAGAAGATTGGGGCACAGATACGCAGTATTTT
TRBJ2-6,TRBV11-2,.,.,CASSLDPPGLDLSGANVLTF,TGTGCCAGCAGCTTAGATCCGCCGGGACTGGACCTCTCTGGGGCCAACGTCCTGACTTTC
TRBJ2-7,TRBV27,.,.,CASGGVGTYEQYF,TGTGCCAGCGGGGGAGTTGGAACCTACGAGCAGTACTTC
TRBJ2-3,TRBV13,once,.,CASSLTGGNTDTQYF,TGTGCCAGCAGCTTGACGGGGGGCAACACAGATACGCAGTATTTT
TRBJ2-3,TRBV27,.,TRBD2,CASSLSGRPGTDTQYF,TGTGCCAGCAGTTTAAGCGGGAGGCCAGGCACAGATACGCAGTATTTT
TRBJ1-2,TRBV5-6,.,.,CASSSEGRAEPNYGYTF,TGTGCCAGCAGCTCCGAGGGTAGGGCAGAACCTAACTATGGCTACACCTTC
TRBJ1-1,TRBV7-2,.,.,CASRNGQNTEAFF,TGTGCCAGCAGAAATGGACAGAACACTGAAGCTTTCTTT
TRBJ2-3,TRBV4-1,.,TRBD2,CASTLTSGGTDTQYF,TGCGCCAGCACCCTAACTAGCGGGGGAACAGATACGCAGTATTTT
TRBJ2-7,TRBV21-1,once,.,CASSTPRRGGRRYEQYF,TGTGCCAGCAGCACCCCCAGACGAGGAGGGCGACGATACGAGCAGTACTTC
TRBJ1-1,TRBV5-5,.,.,CASSLYSGTEAFF,TGTGCCAGCAGCTTGTATAGTGGCACTGAAGCTTTCTTT
TRBJ1-2,TRBV5-6,.,.,CASSFWLQGTGYTF,TGTGCCAGCAGCTTCTGGCTGCAGGGGACTGGCTACACCTTC
TRBJ1-2,TRBV11-2,.,.,CASSLVPGRDGYTF,TGTGCCAGCAGCTTAGTTCCAGGGAGGGATGGCTACACCTTC
TRBJ1-5,TRBV27,.,TRBD1,CASSPLEGGDQPQHF,TGTGCCAGCAGCCCCTTAGAAGGGGGCGATCAGCCCCAGCATTTT
TRBJ2-3,TRBV6-1,few,.,CASIPGTDTQYF,TGTGCCAGCATTCCGGGCACAGATACGCAGTATTTT